Below are 10 T cell receptor beta chains sequenced from a single sample in a study of blood T cell repertoires in COVID-19 (dated by TCRdb to the early 2020s). The library came from the immunoSEQ multiplex PCR assay. TCRdb holds this immuneACCESS table with in-frame rearrangements only. Some clones are missing; in checked studies, unresolved V genes explain under half, and the rest has no known cause. The sample table contains approximately 240,000 clones; only one count was recorded for around 83% of them. The top ten constitute 1.3% of the sample. Material: PBMCs or T cells enriched from blood (not recorded which). Receptor source: a woman aged 40 to 50 with acute COVID-19.

V is TRBV28 and J is TRBJ2-5, with D possibly matching TRBD1 (5 bases). Germline V gene data show CDR1 as MDHEN and CDR2 as SYDVKM. The CDR3 extends over 15 amino acids. V was trimmed by 7 bases and J by 2 bases, leaving 17 bases between them. The CDR3 bases are TGTGCCAGCACCAAAGACAGACTCGCGCAAGAGACCCAGTACTTC. Protein sequence: CASTKDRLAQETQYF.

The rearrangement links TRBV27 to TRBJ1-2, with TRBD1 as a possible D gene (6 bases). The CDR3 length is 14 residues. Germline-derived CDR1 and CDR2 are MNHEY and SMNVEV (reference sequence). V dropped 5 bases and J dropped 2 bases, with 12 bases sitting between them. The CDR3 DNA follows: TGTGCCAGCAGTCCACAGGGTTGGAACTATGGCTACACCTTC. Its protein is CASSPQGWNYGYTF.

This chain links TRBV18 with TRBJ1-2, with a possible D match to TRBD1 (5 bases). The V gene's germline CDR1 is KGHSH and CDR2 LQKENI. The CDR3 loop spans 13 amino acids. The V gene lost 5 bases and the J gene lost 9 bases, with 16 bases spanning the gap. Written as DNA, the CDR3 is TGTGCCAGCTCATTGGTAGGGGATAGTAGCTACACCTTC. This gives the protein CASSLVGDSSYTF.

This chain uses TRBV9 with TRBJ2-3; the D is unclear. This CDR3 spans 11 amino acids. Germline values: CDR1 SGDLS, CDR2 YYNGEE. The ends were cut back, 7 bases at V and 6 bases at J, with 9 bases in the middle. The CDR3 region is CASSVEDTQYF. The CDR3 bases are TGTGCCAGCTCCGTGGAGGATACGCAGTATTTT.

This clone was seen just once. Other DNA sequences from this sample encode an identical CDR3 as well. The J gene is TRBJ1-3, the V gene TRBV30; D ambiguous. The CDR3 runs 14 residues. The V gene lost 4 bases and the J gene lost 0 bases, with 10 bases spanning the gap. The germline gives CDR1 GTSNPN, CDR2 SVGIG (reference sequence). The CDR3 region has the DNA TGTGCCTGGAACAGCGGCTCCTCTGGAAACACCATATATTTT. It translates to CAWNSGSSGNTIYF.

This chain connects TRBV7-9 to TRBJ2-3, with 7 nucleotides matching TRBD1. The junction had 2 bases not matched to a gene; V was cut back by 3 bases and J by 2 bases. Germline V CDR1 and CDR2: SEHNR, FQNEAQ (reference sequence). The CDR3 has 14 residues. The CDR3 DNA follows: TGTGCCAGCAGCTTGACAGGGTACACAGATACGCAGTATTTT. Protein: CASSLTGYTDTQYF.

V usage is TRBV2 and J usage is TRBJ1-6; 8 bases align to TRBD1. The CDR3 sequence is 13 residues long. Losses at the gene ends were 8 bases for V and 10 bases for J; bases not matched to a gene: 7. Germline assignment: CDR1 SNHLY and CDR2 FYNNEI. The CDR3 DNA sequence: TGTGCCAGCCAGGGGGCGCGTCGGTCACCCCTCCACTTT. It encodes CASQGARRSPLHF.

The chain uses TRBV7-2 and TRBJ2-5, with 10 bases fitting TRBD2. Per the germline V gene, CDR1 is SGHTA and CDR2 is FQGNSA. The CDR3 is made up of 13 amino acids. V lost 5 bases, J lost 7 bases, and 4 bases stayed unmatched. CDR3 bases: TGTGCCAGCAGCACTAGCGGGGCCGGGACCCAGTACTTC. This gives the protein CASSTSGAGTQYF.

This chain uses TRBV29-1 with TRBJ1-2; 7 positions match TRBD1. CDR1 is SQVTM and CDR2 is ANQGSEA in the germline V gene. This CDR3 spans 14 amino acids. V shed 5 bases and J 6 bases; nucleotides not matched to a gene: 12. The CDR3 loop reads CSVLQDRHEDGYTF. DNA for the CDR3: TGCAGCGTTCTCCAGGACAGGCATGAGGATGGCTACACCTTC.

This chain links TRBV2 with TRBJ1-6, with unresolved D. Per the germline V gene, CDR1 is SNHLY and CDR2 is FYNNEI. Trimming removed 7 bases from V and 6 bases from J, with 7 bases in between. The CDR3 runs 12 residues. The CDR3 bases are TGTGCCAGCAACCTATTTAATTCACCCCTCCACTTT. Its protein is CASNLFNSPLHF. The complete variable domain, with remaining parts taken from reference TRBV2 and TRBJ1-6, reads EPEVTQTPSHQVTQMGQEVILRCVPISNHLYFYWYRQILGQKVEFLVSFYNNEISEKSEIFDDQFSVERPDGSNFTLKIRSTKLEDSAMYFCASNLFNSPLHFGNGTRLTVT.